This T cell receptor (beta chain) was sequenced in a study of PD-1 blockade in classical Hodgkin lymphoma. Libraries were prepared by immunoSEQ multiplex PCR; TCRdb keeps only in-frame clonotypes and omits some of them. The sample yields roughly 70,000 clones, about 70% seen once. Following autologous stem cell transplantation, relapse occurred in every patient, and exposure to brentuximab vedotin varied. The V gene lost 1 base and the J gene lost 3 bases, with 5 bases spanning the gap. The CDR3 is 13 residues long. The germline CDR1 and CDR2 sequences are MNHEY and SVGAGI. This specimen consisted of peripheral blood mononuclear cells (PBMCs), obtained before the second cycle of nivolumab. The sequence was collected from a human donor with classical Hodgkin lymphoma. The chain employs TRBV6-5 and TRBJ2-3; D not resolved. The CDR3 nucleotides read TGTGCCAGCAGTTACTATGGGACAGATACGCAGTATTTT. Translation: CASSYYGTDTQYF.